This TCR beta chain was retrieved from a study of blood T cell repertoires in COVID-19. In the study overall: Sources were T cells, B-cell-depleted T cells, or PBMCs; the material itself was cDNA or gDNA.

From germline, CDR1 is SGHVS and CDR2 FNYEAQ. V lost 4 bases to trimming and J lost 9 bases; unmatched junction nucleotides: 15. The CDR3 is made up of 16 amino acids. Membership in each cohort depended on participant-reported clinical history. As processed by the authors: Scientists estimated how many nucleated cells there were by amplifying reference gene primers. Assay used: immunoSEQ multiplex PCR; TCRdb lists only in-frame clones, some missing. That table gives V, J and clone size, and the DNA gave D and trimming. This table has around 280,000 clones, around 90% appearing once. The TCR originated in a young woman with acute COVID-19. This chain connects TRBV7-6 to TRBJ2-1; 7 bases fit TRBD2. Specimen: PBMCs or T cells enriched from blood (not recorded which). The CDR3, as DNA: TGTGCCAGCAGCTCTTCTCTCGGACTAGAGATCCTTGAGCAGTTCTTC. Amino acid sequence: CASSSSLGLEILEQFF.